A selection of T cell receptor beta chains follows, all from one sample in a study of T cell clusters in autoimmune cytopenias. No DNA is given; TCRdb re-called the multiplex PCR reads and lists each CDR3 protein once. The sample has 5,100 or so distinct CDR3 sequences; the top ten hold almost 35%. This sample also appeared in a second study, on T cell repertoires in aging, cancer and after chemotherapy.

The sample was peripheral blood. These receptors came from a human donor in good health. CDR3s include the opening cysteine and the closing phenylalanine or tryptophan. Rows may omit the clone size; those that give it use once, few, many or a size class.

clone_size: NA
v_call: TRBV6-6
j_call: TRBJ1-1
cdr3_aa: CASRASTMNTEAFF

clone_size: NA
v_call: TRBV5-5
j_call: TRBJ2-7
cdr3_aa: CASSLGTGFPNYEQYF

clone_size: NA
v_call: TRBV7-9
j_call: TRBJ2-6
cdr3_aa: CASSRAFQAPTSGANVLTF

clone_size: NA
v_call: TRBV19
j_call: TRBJ1-2
cdr3_aa: CASSTMGGAGYGYTF

clone_size: NA
v_call: TRBV6-4
j_call: TRBJ2-3
cdr3_aa: CASSSGLSTSTDTQYF

clone_size: NA
v_call: TRBV19
j_call: TRBJ1-2
cdr3_aa: CASSSSGTGGGYTF

clone_size: NA
v_call: TRBV18
j_call: TRBJ2-1
cdr3_aa: CASSPGTGGYNEQFF

clone_size: medium-sized
v_call: TRBV30
j_call: TRBJ2-3
cdr3_aa: CAWSVLAGGADTQYF

clone_size: NA
v_call: TRBV6-1
j_call: TRBJ2-1
cdr3_aa: CAGHGGRNEQFF

clone_size: NA
v_call: TRBV6-2/TRBV6-3
j_call: TRBJ1-5
cdr3_aa: CASTRLMGNQPQHF

clone_size: NA
v_call: TRBV6-4
j_call: TRBJ1-6
cdr3_aa: CASSEDRDNSPLHF

clone_size: NA
v_call: TRBV5-5
j_call: TRBJ2-3
cdr3_aa: CASAPAGSLKADTQYF

clone_size: NA
v_call: TRBV10-2
j_call: TRBJ1-6
cdr3_aa: CASSGQGDNSPLHF